This TCR beta chain was identified in a study of blood T cell repertoires in COVID-19. Study-level information: COVID-19 samples from acute and convalescent phases originated in the United States, Italy and Spain. Sources were T cells, B-cell-depleted T cells, or PBMCs; the material itself was cDNA or gDNA.

Per the study methods: Amplifying reference gene primers gave estimates of nucleated cell counts. TCRdb's copy holds only in-frame clones and misses some; the assay was immunoSEQ multiplex PCR. V and J calls and clone size are as listed in that table; D and trimming were resolved from the DNA. The sample has 51,000 or so clones; around 90% are singletons. Per the germline V gene, CDR1 is LGHNA and CDR2 is YNFKEQ. V lost 7 bases to trimming and J lost 4 bases; unmatched junction nucleotides: 10. The CDR3 consists of 15 residues. V and J are TRBV4-2 and TRBJ1-1; TRBD1 matches 9 bases. The specimen sequenced was peripheral blood. This receptor was taken from a man older than 75 with acute or convalescent COVID-19. CDR3: CASTRDRVRGTEAFF. The DNA for the CDR3 is TGTGCCAGCACCCGGGACAGGGTAAGGGGCACTGAAGCTTTCTTT.